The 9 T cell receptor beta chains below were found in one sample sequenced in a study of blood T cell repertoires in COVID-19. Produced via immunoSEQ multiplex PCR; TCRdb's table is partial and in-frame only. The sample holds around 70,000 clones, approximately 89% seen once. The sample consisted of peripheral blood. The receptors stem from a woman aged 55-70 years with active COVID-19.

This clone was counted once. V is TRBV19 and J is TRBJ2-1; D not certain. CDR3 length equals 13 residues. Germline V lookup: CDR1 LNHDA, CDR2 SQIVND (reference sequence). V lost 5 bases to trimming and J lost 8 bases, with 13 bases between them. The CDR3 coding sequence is TGTGCCAGTAGTGCCCCGTCTAGAGATGAGCAGTTCTTC. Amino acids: CASSAPSRDEQFF. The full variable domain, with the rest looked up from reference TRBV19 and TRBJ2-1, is DGGITQSPKYLFRKEGQNVTLSCEQNLNHDAMYWYRQDPGQGLRLIYYSQIVNDFQKGDIAEGYSVSREKKESFPLTVTSAQKNPTAFYLCASSAPSRDEQFFGPGTRLTVL.

The CDR3 spells CASSISSGANVLTF. CDR3 in DNA: TGTGCCAGTAGTATTAGTTCTGGGGCCAACGTCCTGACTTTC. The chain is built from TRBV19 and TRBJ2-6; D remains ambiguous. Trimming shortened V by 3 bases and J by 1 base, and 4 bases separated the two germline ends. The CDR3 is made up of 14 amino acids. Germline loops: CDR1 LNHDA, CDR2 SQIVND (reference sequence).

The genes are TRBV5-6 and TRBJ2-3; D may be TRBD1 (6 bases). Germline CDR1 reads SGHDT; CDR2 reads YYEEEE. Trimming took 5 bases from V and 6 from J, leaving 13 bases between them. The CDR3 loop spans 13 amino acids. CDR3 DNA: TGTGCCAGCAGATTACACCAGGGGGATACGCAGTATTTT. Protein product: CASRLHQGDTQYF.

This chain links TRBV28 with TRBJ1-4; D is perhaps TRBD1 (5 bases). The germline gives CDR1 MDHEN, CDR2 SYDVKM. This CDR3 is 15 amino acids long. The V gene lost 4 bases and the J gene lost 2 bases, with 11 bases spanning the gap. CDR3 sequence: CASSSQAGTNEKLFF. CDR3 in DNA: TGTGCCAGCAGTTCGCAAGCAGGGACTAATGAAAAACTGTTTTTT.

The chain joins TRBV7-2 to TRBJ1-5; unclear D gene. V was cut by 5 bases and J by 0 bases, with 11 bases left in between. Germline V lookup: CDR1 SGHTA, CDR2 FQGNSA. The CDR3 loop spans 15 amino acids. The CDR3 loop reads CASSIQTYSNQPQHF. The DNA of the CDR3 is TGTGCCAGCAGCATTCAGACTTATAGCAATCAGCCCCAGCATTTT.

Here the CDR3 reads CASSEVGLAITGELFF. The DNA for the CDR3 is TGTGCCAGCAGTGAAGTGGGACTAGCGATAACCGGGGAGCTGTTTTTT. This chain joins TRBV6-1 and TRBJ2-2; TRBD2 matches at 10 bases. The CDR3 is made up of 16 amino acids. The germline gives CDR1 MNHNS, CDR2 SASEGT. J gave up 5 bases and V 1 base, and 4 bases lay outside the gene matches.

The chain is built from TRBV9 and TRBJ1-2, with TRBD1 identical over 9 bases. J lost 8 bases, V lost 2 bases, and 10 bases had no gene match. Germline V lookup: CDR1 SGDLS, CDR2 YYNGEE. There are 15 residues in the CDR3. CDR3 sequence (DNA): TGTGCCAGCAGCGTTGAACTCCCGGGACAGGGAGGCTACACCTTC. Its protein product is CASSVELPGQGGYTF.

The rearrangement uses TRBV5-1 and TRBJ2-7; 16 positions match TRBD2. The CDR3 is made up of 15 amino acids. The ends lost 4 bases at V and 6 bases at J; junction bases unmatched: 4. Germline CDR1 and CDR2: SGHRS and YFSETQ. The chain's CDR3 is CASSGTSGRAPEQYF. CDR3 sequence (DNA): TGCGCCAGCAGCGGGACTAGCGGGAGGGCCCCCGAGCAGTACTTC.

Here the CDR3 reads CASSLGESSYNEQFF. The CDR3 DNA is TGTGCCAGCAGCTTAGGGGAGAGCTCCTACAATGAGCAGTTCTTC. V is TRBV7-2 and J is TRBJ2-1, with D perhaps matching TRBD2 (5 bases). The V end lost 1 base, the J end lost 0 bases, and 7 bases lay between the germline ends. Germline V lookup: CDR1 SGHTA, CDR2 FQGNSA. This CDR3 spans 15 amino acids.